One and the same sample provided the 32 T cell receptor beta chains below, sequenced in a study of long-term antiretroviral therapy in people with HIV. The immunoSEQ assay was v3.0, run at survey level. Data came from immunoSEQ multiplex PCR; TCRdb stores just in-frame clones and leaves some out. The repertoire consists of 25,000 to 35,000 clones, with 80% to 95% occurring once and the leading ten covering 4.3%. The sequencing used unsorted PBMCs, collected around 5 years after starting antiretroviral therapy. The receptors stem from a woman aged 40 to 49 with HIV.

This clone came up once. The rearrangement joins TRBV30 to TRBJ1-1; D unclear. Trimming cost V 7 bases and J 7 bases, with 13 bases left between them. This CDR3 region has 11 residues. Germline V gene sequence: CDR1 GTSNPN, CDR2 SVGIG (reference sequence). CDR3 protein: CAFWNRDEAFF. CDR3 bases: TGTGCCTTCTGGAACAGAGATGAAGCTTTCTTT.

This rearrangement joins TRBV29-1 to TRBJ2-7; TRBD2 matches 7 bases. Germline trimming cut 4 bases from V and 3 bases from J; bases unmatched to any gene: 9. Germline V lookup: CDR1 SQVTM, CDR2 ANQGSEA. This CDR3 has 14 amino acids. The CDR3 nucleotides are TGCAGCGTTGCATTTCAGGGAGGGTACTACGAGCAGTACTTC. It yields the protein CSVAFQGGYYEQYF.

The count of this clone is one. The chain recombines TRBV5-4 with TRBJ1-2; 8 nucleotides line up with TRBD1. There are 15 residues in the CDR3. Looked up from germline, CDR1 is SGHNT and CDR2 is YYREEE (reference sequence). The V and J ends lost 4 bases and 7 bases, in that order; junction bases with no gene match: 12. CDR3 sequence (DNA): TGTGCCAGCAGCGAAGGGGGACAGGTATTCCTTGGCTACACCTTC. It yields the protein CASSEGGQVFLGYTF.

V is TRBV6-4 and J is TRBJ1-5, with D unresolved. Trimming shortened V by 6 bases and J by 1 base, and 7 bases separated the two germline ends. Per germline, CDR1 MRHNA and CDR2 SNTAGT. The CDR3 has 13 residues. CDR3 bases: TGTGCCAGCAGCCCTTACAGCAATCAGCCCCAGCATTTT. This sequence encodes CASSPYSNQPQHF.

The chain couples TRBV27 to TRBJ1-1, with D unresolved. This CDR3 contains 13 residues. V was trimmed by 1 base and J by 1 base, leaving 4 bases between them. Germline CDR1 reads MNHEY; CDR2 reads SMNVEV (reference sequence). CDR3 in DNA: TGTGCCAGCAGTTTATGGCCGAACACTGAAGCTTTCTTT. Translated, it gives CASSLWPNTEAFF.

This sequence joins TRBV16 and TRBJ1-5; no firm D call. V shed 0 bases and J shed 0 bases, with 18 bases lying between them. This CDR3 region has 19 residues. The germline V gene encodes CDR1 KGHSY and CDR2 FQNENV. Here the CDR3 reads CASSQSGVNLGNSNQPQHF. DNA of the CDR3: TGTGCCAGCAGCCAATCCGGGGTTAATCTAGGGAATAGCAATCAGCCCCAGCATTTT.

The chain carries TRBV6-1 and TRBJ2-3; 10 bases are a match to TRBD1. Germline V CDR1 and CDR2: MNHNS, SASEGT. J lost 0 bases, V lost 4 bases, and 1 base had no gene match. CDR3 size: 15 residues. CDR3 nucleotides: TGTGCCAGCAGTGCGGGACAGGGGAGCACAGATACGCAGTATTTT. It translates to CASSAGQGSTDTQYF.

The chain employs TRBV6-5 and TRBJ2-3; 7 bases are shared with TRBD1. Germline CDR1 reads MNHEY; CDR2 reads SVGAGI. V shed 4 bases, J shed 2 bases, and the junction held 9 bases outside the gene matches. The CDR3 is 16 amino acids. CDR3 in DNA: TGTGCCAGCAGTTCTCCCCGGGACAGTGACACAGATACGCAGTATTTT. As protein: CASSSPRDSDTDTQYF.

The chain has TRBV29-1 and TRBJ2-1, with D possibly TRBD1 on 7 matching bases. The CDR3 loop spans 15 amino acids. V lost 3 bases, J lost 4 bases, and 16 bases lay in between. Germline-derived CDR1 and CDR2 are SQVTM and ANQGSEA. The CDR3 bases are TGCAGCGTTGAGCCCAGGGACAGCGGGTACAATGAGCAGTTCTTC. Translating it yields CSVEPRDSGYNEQFF.

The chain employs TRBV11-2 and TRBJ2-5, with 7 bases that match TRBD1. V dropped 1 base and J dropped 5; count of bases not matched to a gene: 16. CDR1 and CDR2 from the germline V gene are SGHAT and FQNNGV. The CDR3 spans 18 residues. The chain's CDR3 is CASSLVARGFLGVETQYF. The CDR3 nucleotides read TGTGCCAGCAGCTTAGTCGCCAGGGGGTTTTTAGGGGTCGAGACCCAGTACTTC.

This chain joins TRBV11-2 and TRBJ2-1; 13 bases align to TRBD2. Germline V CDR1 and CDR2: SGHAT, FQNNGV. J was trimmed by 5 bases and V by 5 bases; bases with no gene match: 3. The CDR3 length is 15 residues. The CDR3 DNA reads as TGTGCCAGCAGCCATGGACTAGCGGGGGACAATGAGCAGTTCTTC. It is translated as CASSHGLAGDNEQFF.

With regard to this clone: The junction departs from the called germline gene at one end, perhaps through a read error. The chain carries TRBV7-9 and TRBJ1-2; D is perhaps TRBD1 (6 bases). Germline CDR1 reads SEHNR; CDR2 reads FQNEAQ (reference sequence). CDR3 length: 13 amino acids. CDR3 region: CASSYTDRPVPLF. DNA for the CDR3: TGTGCCAGCAGCTACACCGACAGGCCGGTCCCCCTCTTC.

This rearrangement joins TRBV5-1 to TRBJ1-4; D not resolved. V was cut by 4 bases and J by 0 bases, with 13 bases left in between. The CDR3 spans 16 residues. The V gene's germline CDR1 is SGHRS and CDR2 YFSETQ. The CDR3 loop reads CASSGGTTTTNEKLFF. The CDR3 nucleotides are TGCGCCAGCAGCGGTGGCACCACAACAACTAATGAAAAACTGTTTTTT.

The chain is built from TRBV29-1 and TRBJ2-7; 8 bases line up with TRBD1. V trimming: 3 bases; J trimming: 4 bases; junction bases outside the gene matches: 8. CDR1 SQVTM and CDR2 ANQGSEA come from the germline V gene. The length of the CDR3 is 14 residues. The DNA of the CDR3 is TGCAGCGTTGACAGGGGGCGCGGTCGTTACGAGCAGTACTTC. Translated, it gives CSVDRGRGRYEQYF.

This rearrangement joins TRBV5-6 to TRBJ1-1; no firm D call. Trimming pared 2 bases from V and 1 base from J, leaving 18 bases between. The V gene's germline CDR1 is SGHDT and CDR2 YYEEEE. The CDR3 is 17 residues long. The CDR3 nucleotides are TGTGCCAGCAGCTTAAGGGCCCAACAGCTAAAGAACACTGAAGCTTTCTTT. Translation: CASSLRAQQLKNTEAFF.

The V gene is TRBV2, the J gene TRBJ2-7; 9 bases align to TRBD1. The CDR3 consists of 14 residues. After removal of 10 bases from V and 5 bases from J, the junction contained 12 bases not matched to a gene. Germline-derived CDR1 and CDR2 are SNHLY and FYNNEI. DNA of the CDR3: TGTGCCACCCTTACCGGGACAGGGATCAACGAGCAGTACTTC. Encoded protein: CATLTGTGINEQYF.

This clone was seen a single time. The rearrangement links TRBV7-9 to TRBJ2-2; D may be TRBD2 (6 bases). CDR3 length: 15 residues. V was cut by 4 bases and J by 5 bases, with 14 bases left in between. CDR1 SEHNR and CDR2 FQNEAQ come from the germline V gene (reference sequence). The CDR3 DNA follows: TGTGCCAGCAGCTACCGCGGGGATTGGACCGGGGAGCTGTTTTTT. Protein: CASSYRGDWTGELFF.

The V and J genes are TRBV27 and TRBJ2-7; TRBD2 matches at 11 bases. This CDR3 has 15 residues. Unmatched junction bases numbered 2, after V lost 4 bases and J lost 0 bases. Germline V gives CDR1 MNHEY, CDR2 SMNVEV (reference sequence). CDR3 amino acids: CASSSSGRSSYEQYF. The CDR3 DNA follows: TGTGCCAGCAGTTCTAGCGGGAGGAGCTCCTACGAGCAGTACTTC.

CDR3 sequence (DNA): TGCGCCAGCAGCTTGGAGGGACCGAACTCTGGGGCCAACGTCCTGACTTTC. Protein sequence: CASSLEGPNSGANVLTF. The V gene is TRBV5-1, the J gene TRBJ2-6; either TRBD1 or TRBD2 may supply D (5 bases each). From germline, CDR1 is SGHRS and CDR2 YFSETQ. The CDR3 covers 17 residues. Trimming stripped 0 bases from V and 0 bases from J, with 10 bases between.

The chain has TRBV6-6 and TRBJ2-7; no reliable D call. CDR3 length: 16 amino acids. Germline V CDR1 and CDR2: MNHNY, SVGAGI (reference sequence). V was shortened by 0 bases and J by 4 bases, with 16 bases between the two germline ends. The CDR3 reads CASSYSSRTHHYEQYF. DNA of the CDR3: TGTGCCAGCAGTTACTCATCCCGGACGCACCATTACGAGCAGTACTTC.

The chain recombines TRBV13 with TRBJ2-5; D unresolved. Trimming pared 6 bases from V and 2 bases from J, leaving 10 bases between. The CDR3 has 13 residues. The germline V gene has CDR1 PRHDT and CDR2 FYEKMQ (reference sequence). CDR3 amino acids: CASRPTSQETQYF. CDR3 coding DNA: TGTGCCAGCAGACCGACGTCGCAAGAGACCCAGTACTTC.

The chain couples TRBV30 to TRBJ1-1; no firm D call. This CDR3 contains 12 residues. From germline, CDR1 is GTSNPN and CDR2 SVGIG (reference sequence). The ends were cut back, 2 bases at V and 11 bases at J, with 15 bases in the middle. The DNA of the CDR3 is TGTGCCTGGAGTCCGGACCGTCGGATGGCTTTCTTT. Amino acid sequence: CAWSPDRRMAFF.

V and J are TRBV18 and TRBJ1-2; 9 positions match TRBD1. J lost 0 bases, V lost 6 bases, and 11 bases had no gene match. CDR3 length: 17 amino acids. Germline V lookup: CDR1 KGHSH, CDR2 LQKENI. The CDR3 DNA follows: TGTGCCAGCTCTCCGGGGACAGGGACTTTAGCTAACTATGGCTACACCTTC. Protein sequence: CASSPGTGTLANYGYTF.

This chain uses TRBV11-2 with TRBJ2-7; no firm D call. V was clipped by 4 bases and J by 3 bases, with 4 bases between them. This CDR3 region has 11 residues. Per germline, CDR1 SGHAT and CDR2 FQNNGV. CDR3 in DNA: TGTGCCAGCAGCTATGGCTACGAGCAGTACTTC. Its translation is CASSYGYEQYF.

CDR3 DNA: TGTGCCTGGAGTGGAAGGGGTTCACCCCTCCACTTT. It yields the protein CAWSGRGSPLHF. The V call is TRBV30, the J call TRBJ1-6, with D possibly being TRBD1 (5 bases). V lost 1 base and J 9 bases, leaving 7 bases between the germline ends. The CDR3 has 12 residues. Germline lookup yields CDR1 GTSNPN and CDR2 SVGIG (reference sequence).

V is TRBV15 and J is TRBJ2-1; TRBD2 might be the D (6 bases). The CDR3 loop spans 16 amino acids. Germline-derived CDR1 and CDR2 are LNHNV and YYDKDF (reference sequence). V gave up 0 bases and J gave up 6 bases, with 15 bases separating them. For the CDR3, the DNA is TGTGCCACCAGCAGAGAGTGGGGAGGCGTAGCCAATGAGCAGTTCTTC. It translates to CATSREWGGVANEQFF.

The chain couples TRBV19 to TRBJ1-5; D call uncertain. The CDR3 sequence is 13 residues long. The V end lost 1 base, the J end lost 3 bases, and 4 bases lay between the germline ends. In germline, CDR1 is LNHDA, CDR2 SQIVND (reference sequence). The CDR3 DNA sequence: TGTGCCAGTAGTATAGGATACAATCAGCCCCAGCATTTT. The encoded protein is CASSIGYNQPQHF. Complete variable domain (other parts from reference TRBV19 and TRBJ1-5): DGGITQSPKYLFRKEGQNVTLSCEQNLNHDAMYWYRQDPGQGLRLIYYSQIVNDFQKGDIAEGYSVSREKKESFPLTVTSAQKNPTAFYLCASSIGYNQPQHFGDGTRLSIL.

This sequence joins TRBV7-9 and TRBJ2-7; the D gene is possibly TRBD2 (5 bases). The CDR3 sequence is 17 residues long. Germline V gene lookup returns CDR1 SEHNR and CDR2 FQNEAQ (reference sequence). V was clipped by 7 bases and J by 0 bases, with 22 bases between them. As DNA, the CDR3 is TGTGCCAGCACTAGGCCGGGCGAAAACCGGGACTCCTACGAGCAGTACTTC. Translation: CASTRPGENRDSYEQYF.

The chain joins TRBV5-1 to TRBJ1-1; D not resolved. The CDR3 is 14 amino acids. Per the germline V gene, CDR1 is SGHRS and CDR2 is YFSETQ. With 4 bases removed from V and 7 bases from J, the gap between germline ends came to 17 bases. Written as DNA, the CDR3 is TGCGCCAGCAGCGAAGGACTGGGGATCCATGAAGCTTTCTTT. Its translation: CASSEGLGIHEAFF.

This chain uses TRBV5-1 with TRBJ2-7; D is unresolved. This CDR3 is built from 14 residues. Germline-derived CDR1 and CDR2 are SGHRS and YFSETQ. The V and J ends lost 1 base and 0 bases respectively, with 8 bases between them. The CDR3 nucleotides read TGCGCCAGCAGCTTGTTTGCAGTCTCCTACGAGCAGTACTTC. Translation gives CASSLFAVSYEQYF.

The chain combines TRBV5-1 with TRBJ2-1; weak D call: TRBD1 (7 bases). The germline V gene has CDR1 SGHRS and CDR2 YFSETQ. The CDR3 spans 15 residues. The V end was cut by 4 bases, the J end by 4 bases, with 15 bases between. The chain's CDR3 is CASSAGTAIYNEQFF. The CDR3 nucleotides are TGCGCCAGCAGCGCGGGGACAGCTATATACAATGAGCAGTTCTTC.

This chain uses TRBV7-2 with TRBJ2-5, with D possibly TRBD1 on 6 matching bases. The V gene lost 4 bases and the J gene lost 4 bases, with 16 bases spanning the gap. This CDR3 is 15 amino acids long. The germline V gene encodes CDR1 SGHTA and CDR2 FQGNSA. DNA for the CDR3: TGTGCCAGCAGCTGGGACCTTGACAGGCCAGAGACCCAGTACTTC. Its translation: CASSWDLDRPETQYF.